Described below is a single T cell receptor (beta chain) sequence and its context. The unexposed donors gave CD4+ T cells in about 2010-2019, prior to COVID-19. The CDR3 loop spans 13 amino acids. Trimming shortened V by 1 base and J by 3 bases, and 7 bases separated the two germline ends. Germline V gene lookup returns CDR1 SGHNT and CDR2 YENEEA. The data derive from a study of CD4 T cells in relation to SARS-CoV-2 and coronaviruses. Study as a whole: The restricting HLA molecule for shared crossreactive spike epitopes was mapped.

Deep TCR-beta sequencing used DNA from uncultured naive and memory CD4+ T cells. Assay used: immunoSEQ multiplex PCR; TCRdb lists only in-frame clones, some missing. The sample lists some 65,000 clones; about 87% were seen once. The sequence came from a human donor in good health. The sequencing input was memory CD4+ T cells from PBMCs. The rearrangement links TRBV11-3 to TRBJ2-7, with D uncertain. The chain's CDR3 is CASSLAQDYEQYF. DNA for the CDR3: TGTGCCAGCAGCTTAGCACAAGACTACGAGCAGTACTTC.